The entry below gives a single T cell receptor beta chain sequence along with its context. Only in-frame clones appear in the TCRdb table, and some are missing; sequencing was by immunoSEQ multiplex PCR. Counted here are almost 400,000 clones, around 87% occurring once; the ten biggest clones make up under 3%. Seattle-derived patients entered the study during active infection and were followed longitudinally. These data are taken from a study of blood T cell repertoires in COVID-19. V shed 6 bases and J 4 bases; nucleotides not matched to a gene: 2. Germline V gene data show CDR1 as SGHAT and CDR2 as FQNNGV. This CDR3 has 12 amino acids.

Sequenced input: peripheral blood. This sequence was found in a woman aged 60 to 75 with COVID-19, enrolled during active disease. The chain carries TRBV11-2 and TRBJ2-5, with 7 bases that match TRBD2. The CDR3 coding sequence is TGTGCCAGCAGGACGGGAGGAGAGACCCAGTACTTC. It yields the protein CASRTGGETQYF.